The rows below give T cell receptor beta chains drawn from one sample of a study of shared clonotypes between healthy human individuals. The table came from immunoSEQ multiplex PCR; TCRdb's copy has only in-frame clones and leaves some out. The repertoire has about 120,000 clones, more than 65% of them found once; the top ten carry over 20%. Specimen: memory CD8+ T cells sorted from blood. The source is a woman aged 25 to 39 in good health. Both conserved end residues are part of each CDR3. D genes are given only for firm matches. Size values are once, few and many counts, or a class for expanded clones, and some rows have none.

TRBV7-6,TRBD2,NA,TRBJ2-7,CASSLSSFRGLGYEQYF,TGTGCCAGCAGCTTAAGTAGTTTCCGGGGACTAGGCTACGAGCAGTACTTC
TRBV28,TRBD2,NA,TRBJ2-7,CASVQRETYEQYF,TGTGCCAGCGTCCAGCGGGAAACCTACGAGCAGTACTTC
TRBV5-1,NA,NA,TRBJ2-5,CASSLAVMETQYF,TGCGCCAGCAGCTTGGCCGTGATGGAGACCCAGTACTTC
TRBV28,NA,NA,TRBJ2-5,CASSYRTEVGTQYF,TGTGCCAGCAGTTACCGGACAGAGGTTGGGACCCAGTACTTC
TRBV30,TRBD2,NA,TRBJ2-5,CAWRTGLAGARETQYF,TGTGCCTGGAGGACGGGACTAGCGGGAGCCCGGGAGACCCAGTACTTC
TRBV11-2,NA,many,TRBJ2-7,CASSDPRGYGYEQYF,TGTGCCAGCAGCGACCCGAGAGGGTACGGTTACGAGCAGTACTTC
TRBV6-1,NA,NA,TRBJ1-1,CASSTERHTEAFF,TGTGCCAGCAGTACAGAACGGCACACTGAAGCTTTCTTT
TRBV11-2,TRBD1,once,TRBJ1-1,CASSPDRGRSNTEAFF,TGTGCCAGCAGCCCGGACAGGGGGCGTTCGAACACTGAAGCTTTCTTT
TRBV28,NA,NA,TRBJ2-3,CASSRSSGHADTQYF,TGTGCCAGCAGTCGCTCTTCTGGGCATGCAGATACGCAGTATTTT
TRBV29-1,TRBD1,NA,TRBJ2-5,CSVDQGVETQYF,TGCAGCGTTGATCAGGGGGTAGAGACCCAGTACTTC